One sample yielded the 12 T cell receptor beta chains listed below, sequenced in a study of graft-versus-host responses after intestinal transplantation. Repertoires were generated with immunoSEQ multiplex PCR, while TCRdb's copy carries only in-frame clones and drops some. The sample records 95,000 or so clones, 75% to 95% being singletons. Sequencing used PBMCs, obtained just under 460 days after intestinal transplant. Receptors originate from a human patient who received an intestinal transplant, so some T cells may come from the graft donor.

The CDR3 protein is CASSPRLDHRRYEQYF. The CDR3 DNA sequence: TGTGCCAGCAGCCCCCGTCTGGACCACCGCCGCTACGAGCAGTACTTC. The chain joins TRBV9 to TRBJ2-7; D is uncertain. Germline V gives CDR1 SGDLS, CDR2 YYNGEE. The length of the CDR3 is 16 residues. V lost 4 bases, J lost 3 bases, and 20 bases lay in between.

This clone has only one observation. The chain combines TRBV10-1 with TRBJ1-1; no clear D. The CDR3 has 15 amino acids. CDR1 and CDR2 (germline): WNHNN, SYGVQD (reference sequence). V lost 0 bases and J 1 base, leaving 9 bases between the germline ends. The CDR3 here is CASSESPEANTEAFF. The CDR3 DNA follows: TGCGCCAGCAGTGAGTCGCCCGAGGCGAACACTGAAGCTTTCTTT.

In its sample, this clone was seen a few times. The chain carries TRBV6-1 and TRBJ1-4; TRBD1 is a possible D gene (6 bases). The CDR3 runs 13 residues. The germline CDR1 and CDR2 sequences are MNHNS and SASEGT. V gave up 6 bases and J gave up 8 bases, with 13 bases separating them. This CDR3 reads CASSLQGGEKLFF. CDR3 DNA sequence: TGTGCCAGCAGCTTACAGGGTGGGGAAAAACTGTTTTTT.

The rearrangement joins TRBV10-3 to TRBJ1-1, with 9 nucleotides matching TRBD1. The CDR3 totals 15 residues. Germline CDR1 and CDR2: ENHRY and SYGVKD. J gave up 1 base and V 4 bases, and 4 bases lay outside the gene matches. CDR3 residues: CAISAGTGPNTEAFF. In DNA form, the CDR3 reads TGTGCCATCAGTGCCGGGACAGGGCCGAACACTGAAGCTTTCTTT.

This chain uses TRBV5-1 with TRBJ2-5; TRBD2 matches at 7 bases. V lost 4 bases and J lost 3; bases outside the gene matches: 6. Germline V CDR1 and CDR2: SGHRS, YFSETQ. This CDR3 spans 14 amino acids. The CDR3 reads CASSAGTTKETQYF. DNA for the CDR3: TGCGCCAGCAGCGCCGGGACTACCAAAGAGACCCAGTACTTC.

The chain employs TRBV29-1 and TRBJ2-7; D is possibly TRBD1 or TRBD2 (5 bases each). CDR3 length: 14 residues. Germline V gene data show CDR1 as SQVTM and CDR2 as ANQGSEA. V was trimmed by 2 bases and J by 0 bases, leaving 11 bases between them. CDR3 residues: CSVELGESSYEQYF. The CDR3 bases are TGCAGCGTTGAACTGGGGGAGAGCTCCTACGAGCAGTACTTC.

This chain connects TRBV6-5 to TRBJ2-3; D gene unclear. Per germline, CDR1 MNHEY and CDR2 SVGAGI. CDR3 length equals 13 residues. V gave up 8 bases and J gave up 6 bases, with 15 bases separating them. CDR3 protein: CASSQVLQDTQYF. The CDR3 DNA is TGTGCCAGCTCCCAGGTCTTGCAGGATACGCAGTATTTT.

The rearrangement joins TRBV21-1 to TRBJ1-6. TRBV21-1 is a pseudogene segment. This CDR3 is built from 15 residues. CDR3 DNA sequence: TGTGCCAGCAGCAAAGGCCCCGGGGGGCTCGCACCCCTCCACTTT. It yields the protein CASSKGPGGLAPLHF.

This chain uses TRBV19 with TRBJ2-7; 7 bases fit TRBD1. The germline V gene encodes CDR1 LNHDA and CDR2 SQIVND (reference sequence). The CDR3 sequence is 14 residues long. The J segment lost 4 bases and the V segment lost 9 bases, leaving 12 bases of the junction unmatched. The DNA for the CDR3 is TGTGCCAGAAAAGGATCCGACAGGGAGTACGAGCAGTACTTC. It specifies CARKGSDREYEQYF.

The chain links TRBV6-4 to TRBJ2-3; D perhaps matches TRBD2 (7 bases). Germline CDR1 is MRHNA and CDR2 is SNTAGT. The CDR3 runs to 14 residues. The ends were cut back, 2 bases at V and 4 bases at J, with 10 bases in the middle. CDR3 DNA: TGTGCCAGCAGTGACGGGGGGGCCCCAGATACGCAGTATTTT. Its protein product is CASSDGGAPDTQYF.

The CDR3 sequence is CATSRGRGLGNQPQHF. The CDR3 nucleotides read TGTGCCACCAGCAGAGGGAGGGGGCTGGGCAATCAGCCCCAGCATTTT. This chain uses TRBV15 with TRBJ1-5; 7 bases agree with TRBD1. V trimming: 1 base; J trimming: 2 bases; junction bases outside the gene matches: 5. This CDR3 region has 16 residues. Germline V gives CDR1 LNHNV, CDR2 YYDKDF (reference sequence).

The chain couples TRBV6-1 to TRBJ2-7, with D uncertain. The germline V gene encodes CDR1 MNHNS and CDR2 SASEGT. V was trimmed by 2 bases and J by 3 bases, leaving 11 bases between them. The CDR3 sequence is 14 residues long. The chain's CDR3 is CASSEFRHYYEQYF. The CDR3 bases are TGTGCCAGCAGTGAATTTCGACACTACTACGAGCAGTACTTC.